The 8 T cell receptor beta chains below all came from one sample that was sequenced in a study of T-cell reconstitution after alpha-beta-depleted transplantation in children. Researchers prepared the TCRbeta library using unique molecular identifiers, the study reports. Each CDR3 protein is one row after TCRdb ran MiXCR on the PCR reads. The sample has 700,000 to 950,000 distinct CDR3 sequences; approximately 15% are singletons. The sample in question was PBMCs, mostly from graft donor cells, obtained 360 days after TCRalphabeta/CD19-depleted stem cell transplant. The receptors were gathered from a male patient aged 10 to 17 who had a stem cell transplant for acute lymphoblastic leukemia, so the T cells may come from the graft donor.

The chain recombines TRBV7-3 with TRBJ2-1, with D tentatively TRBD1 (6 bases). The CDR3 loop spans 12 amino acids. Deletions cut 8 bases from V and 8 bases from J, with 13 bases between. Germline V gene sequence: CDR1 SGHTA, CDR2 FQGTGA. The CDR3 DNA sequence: TGTGCCAGCTCCCAGGGGCGGCATGAGCAGTTCTTC. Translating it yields CASSQGRHEQFF. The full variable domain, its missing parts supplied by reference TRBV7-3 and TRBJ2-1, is GAGVSQTPSNKVTEKGKYVELRCDPISGHTALYWYRQSLGQGPEFLIYFQGTGAADDSGLPNDRFFAVRPEGSVSTLKIQRTERGDSAVYLCASSQGRHEQFFGPGTRLTVL.

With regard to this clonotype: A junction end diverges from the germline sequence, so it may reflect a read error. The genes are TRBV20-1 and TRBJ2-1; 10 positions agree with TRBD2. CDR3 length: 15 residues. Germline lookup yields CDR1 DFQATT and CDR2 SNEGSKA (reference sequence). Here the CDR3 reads CCATQAGGPYNEQFF. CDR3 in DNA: TGCTGTGCCACACAAGCGGGAGGGCCCTACAATGAGCAGTTCTTC.

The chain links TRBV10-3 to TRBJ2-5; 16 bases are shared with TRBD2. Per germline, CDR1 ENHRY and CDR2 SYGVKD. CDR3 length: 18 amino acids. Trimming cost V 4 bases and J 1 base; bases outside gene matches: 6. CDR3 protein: CAISVGLAGGEGQETQYF. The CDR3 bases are TGTGCCATCAGTGTGGGACTAGCGGGAGGGGAAGGCCAAGAGACCCAGTACTTC.

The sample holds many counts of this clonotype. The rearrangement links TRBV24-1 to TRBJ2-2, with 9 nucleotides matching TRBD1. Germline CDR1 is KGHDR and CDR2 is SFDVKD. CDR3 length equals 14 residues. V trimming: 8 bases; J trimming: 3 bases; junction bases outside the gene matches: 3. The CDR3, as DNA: TGTGCCACCAAGGGACAGGGTGACACCGGGGAGCTGTTTTTT. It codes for CATKGQGDTGELFF.

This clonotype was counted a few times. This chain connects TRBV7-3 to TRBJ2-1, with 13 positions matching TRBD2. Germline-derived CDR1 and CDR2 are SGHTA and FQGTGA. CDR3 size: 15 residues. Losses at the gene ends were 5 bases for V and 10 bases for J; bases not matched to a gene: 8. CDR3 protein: CASSHLTSGRMEQFF. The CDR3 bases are TGTGCCAGCAGCCATCTGACTAGCGGGAGGATGGAGCAGTTCTTC.

In nucleotides, the CDR3 is TGTGCCAGCAGTTACCTACACAGGGAACTAGCGGCCTACGGGACCTACGAGCAGTACTTC. It is translated as CASSYLHRELAAYGTYEQYF. The chain has TRBV6-2 or TRBV6-3 and TRBJ2-7, with 8 bases fitting TRBD2. The CDR3 is made up of 20 amino acids. From germline, CDR1 is MNHEY and CDR2 SVGEGT. V was pared by 2 bases and J by 2 bases, with 20 bases of the junction left unmatched.

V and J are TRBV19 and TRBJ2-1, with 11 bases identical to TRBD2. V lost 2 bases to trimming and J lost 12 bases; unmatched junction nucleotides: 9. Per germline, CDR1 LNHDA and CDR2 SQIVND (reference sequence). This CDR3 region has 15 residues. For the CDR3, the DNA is TGTGCCAGTAGTATAAGGACTAGCGGGCCCCGAGGGCAGTTCTTC. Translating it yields CASSIRTSGPRGQFF.

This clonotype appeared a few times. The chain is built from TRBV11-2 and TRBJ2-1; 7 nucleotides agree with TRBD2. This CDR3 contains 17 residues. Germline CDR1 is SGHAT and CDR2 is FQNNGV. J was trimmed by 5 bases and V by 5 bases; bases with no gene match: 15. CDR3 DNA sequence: TGTGCCAGCAGCATTAATGGTTGGGGGAGGGCCCACAATGAGCAGTTCTTC. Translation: CASSINGWGRAHNEQFF.